The 9 T cell receptor beta chains below come from one sample, sequenced in a study of blood T cell repertoires in COVID-19. The protocol was immunoSEQ multiplex PCR, while the TCRdb copy is restricted to in-frame clones and leaves out a portion. The table includes about 46,000 clones, about 88% detected once. The material sequenced was PBMCs or T cells enriched from blood (not recorded which). The source of these receptors is a woman in her forties or fifties who had recovered from COVID-19.

J is TRBJ2-1 and V is TRBV11-2, with 7 bases that match TRBD2. The CDR3 consists of 15 residues. V was clipped by 1 base and J by 9 bases; unmatched bases: 9. Per germline, CDR1 SGHAT and CDR2 FQNNGV. CDR3 DNA sequence: TGTGCCAGCAGCTTAGTTCTAGCGGCCTGGGGTGAGCAGTTCTTC. Its translation: CASSLVLAAWGEQFF. Full variable domain (rest looked up from reference TRBV11-2 and TRBJ2-1): EAGVAQSPRYKIIEKRQSVAFWCNPISGHATLYWYQQILGQGPKLLIQFQNNGVVDDSQLPKDRFSAERLKGVDSTLKIQPAKLEDSAVYLCASSLVLAAWGEQFFGPGTRLTVL.

In this sample, this clone turned up once. The CDR3 DNA reads TGTGCCAGCAGGAGAACAGGGGCCGGGGAGCTGTTTTTT. It yields the protein CASRRTGAGELFF. The chain has TRBV6-5 and TRBJ2-2; 7 bases agree with TRBD1. CDR1 is MNHEY and CDR2 is SVGAGI in the germline V gene. Trimming took 6 bases from V and 6 from J; bases not matched to a gene: 4. This CDR3 region has 13 residues.

The rearrangement links TRBV7-9 to TRBJ2-7; D unclear. Germline CDR1 reads SEHNR; CDR2 reads FQNEAQ (reference sequence). V was trimmed by 6 bases and J by 6 bases, leaving 15 bases between them. The CDR3 is 13 residues long. The CDR3 region has the DNA TGTGCCAGCAGTATATCCCCCCCGGGCGAGCAGTACTTC. This sequence encodes CASSISPPGEQYF.

V gene TRBV28 combines with J gene TRBJ2-1; TRBD1 aligns across 7 bases. The CDR3 extends over 15 amino acids. Trimming took 7 bases from V and 1 from J; bases not matched to a gene: 7. The germline CDR1 and CDR2 sequences are MDHEN and SYDVKM. The CDR3 spells CASNPGQLSYNEQFF. DNA of the CDR3: TGTGCCAGCAACCCGGGACAGTTATCCTACAATGAGCAGTTCTTC.

The table lists this clone with a count of one. The chain is built from TRBV5-1 and TRBJ1-1; D is ambiguous. V lost 3 bases to trimming and J lost 1 base, with 10 bases between them. The CDR3 has 14 amino acids. Germline-derived CDR1 and CDR2 are SGHRS and YFSETQ. The CDR3 protein is CASSWRAGNTEAFF. In DNA form, the CDR3 reads TGCGCCAGCAGCTGGAGGGCGGGGAACACTGAAGCTTTCTTT.

The chain is built from TRBV5-1 and TRBJ2-7, with 9 bases lining up with TRBD1. Germline V gene data show CDR1 as SGHRS and CDR2 as YFSETQ. CDR3 length: 14 residues. Trimming took 4 bases from V and 5 from J; bases not matched to a gene: 7. The CDR3 region has the DNA TGCGCCAGCAGCCACAGGGGGCCCGGGGACGAGCAGTACTTC. This sequence encodes CASSHRGPGDEQYF.

A few counts support this clone. J is TRBJ1-1 and V is TRBV9, with D maybe TRBD1 (5 bases). Trimming stripped 3 bases from V and 3 bases from J, with 12 bases between. Germline V lookup: CDR1 SGDLS, CDR2 YYNGEE. This CDR3 comprises 14 residues. The DNA of the CDR3 is TGTGCCAGCAGCGCCCGTCAGGGATACACTGAAGCTTTCTTT. Its translation: CASSARQGYTEAFF.

The V call is TRBV10-2, the J call TRBJ2-1; 10 nucleotides match TRBD2. This CDR3 has 13 residues. V dropped 9 bases and J dropped 4; count of bases not matched to a gene: 3. Germline V gene data show CDR1 as WSHSY and CDR2 as SAAADI. The CDR3 sequence is CASRAGGYNEQFF. CDR3 DNA sequence: TGCGCCAGTCGAGCGGGAGGGTACAATGAGCAGTTCTTC.

This chain uses TRBV4-2 with TRBJ1-5; D is perhaps TRBD1 (6 bases). Germline values: CDR1 LGHNA, CDR2 YNFKEQ. Trimming took 0 bases from V and 3 from J, leaving 12 bases between them. This CDR3 spans 16 amino acids. The CDR3 here is CASSQETGQFNQPQHF. CDR3 nucleotide sequence: TGTGCCAGCAGCCAAGAAACCGGACAGTTCAATCAGCCCCAGCATTTT.